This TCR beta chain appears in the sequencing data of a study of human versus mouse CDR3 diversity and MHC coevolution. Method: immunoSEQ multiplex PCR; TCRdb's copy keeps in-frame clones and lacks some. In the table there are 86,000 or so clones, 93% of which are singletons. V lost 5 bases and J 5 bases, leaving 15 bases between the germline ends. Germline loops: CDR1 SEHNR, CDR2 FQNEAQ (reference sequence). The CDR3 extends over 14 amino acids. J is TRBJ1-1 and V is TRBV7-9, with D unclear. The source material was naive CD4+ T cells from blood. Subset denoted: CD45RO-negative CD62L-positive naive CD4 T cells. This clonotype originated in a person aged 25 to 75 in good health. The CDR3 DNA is TGTGCCAGCAGCCTTCGGGGAGGGAGTACTGAAGCTTTCTTT. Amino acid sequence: CASSLRGGSTEAFF.